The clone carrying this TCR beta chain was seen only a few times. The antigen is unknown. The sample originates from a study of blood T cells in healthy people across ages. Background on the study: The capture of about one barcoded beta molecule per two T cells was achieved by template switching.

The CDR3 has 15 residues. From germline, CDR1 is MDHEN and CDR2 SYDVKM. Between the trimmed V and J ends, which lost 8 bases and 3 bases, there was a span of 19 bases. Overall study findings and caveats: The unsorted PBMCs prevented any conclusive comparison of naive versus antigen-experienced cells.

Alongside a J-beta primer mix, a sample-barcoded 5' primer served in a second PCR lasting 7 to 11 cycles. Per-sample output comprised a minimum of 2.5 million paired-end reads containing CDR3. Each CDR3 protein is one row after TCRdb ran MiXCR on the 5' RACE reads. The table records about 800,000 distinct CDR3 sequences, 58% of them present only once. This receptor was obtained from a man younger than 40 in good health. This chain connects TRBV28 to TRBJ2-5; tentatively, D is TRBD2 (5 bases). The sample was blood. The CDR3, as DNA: TGTGCCAGCTCCTACTATCCTAGCCCGAAAGAGACCCAGTACTTC. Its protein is CASSYYPSPKETQYF.